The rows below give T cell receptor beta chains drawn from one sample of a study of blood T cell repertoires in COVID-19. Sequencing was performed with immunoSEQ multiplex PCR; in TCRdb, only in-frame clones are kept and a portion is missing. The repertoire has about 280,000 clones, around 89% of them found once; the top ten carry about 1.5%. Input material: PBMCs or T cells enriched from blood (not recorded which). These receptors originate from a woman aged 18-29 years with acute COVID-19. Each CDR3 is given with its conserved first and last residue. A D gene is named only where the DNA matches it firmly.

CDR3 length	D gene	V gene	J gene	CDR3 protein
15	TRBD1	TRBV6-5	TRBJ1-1	CASSRTPDRGTEAFF
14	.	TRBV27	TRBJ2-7	CASSYQGGSYEQYF
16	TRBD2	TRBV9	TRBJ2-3	CASSRLAGWGTDTQYF
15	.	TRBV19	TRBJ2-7	CASSMGGQATYEQYF
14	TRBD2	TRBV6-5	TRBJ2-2	CASSYGGLTGELFF
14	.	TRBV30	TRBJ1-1	CAWSVQGTNTEAFF
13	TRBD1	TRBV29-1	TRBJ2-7	CSVGQGIFYEQYF
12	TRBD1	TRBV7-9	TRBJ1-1	CASSLRDREAFF
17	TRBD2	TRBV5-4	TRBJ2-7	CASSAGTSGRLSYEQYF
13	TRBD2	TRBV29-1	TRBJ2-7	CSATAGGAYEQYF
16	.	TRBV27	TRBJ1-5	CASSRGGQGSNQPQHF
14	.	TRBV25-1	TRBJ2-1	CASSERYPYNEQFF
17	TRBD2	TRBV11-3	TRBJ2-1	CASSLGGLGGTYNEQFF
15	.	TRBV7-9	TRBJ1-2	CASSSTQTEDYGYTF
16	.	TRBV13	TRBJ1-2	CASSPEPDRSGYGYTF
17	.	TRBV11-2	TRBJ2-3	CASSLDLSLALTDTQYF
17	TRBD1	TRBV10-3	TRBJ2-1	CAISEFGQGIRDNEQFF
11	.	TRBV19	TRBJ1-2	CASTTGWGYTF
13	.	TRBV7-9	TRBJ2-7	CASSLQGTYEQYF
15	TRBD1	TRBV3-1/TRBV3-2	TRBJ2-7	CASSQEDRGSYEQYF
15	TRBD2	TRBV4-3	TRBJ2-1	CASSLGTSTYNEQFF
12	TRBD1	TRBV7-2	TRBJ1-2	CAIQQGNYGYTF
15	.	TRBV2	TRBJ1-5	CASSEEGGVGQPQHF
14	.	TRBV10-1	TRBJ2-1	CASSGTLLYNEQFF
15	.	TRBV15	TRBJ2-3	CATSRAQGITDTQYF
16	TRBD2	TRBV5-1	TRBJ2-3	CASSWGSGTSTDTQYF
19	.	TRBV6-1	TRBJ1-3	CASSEWGRSAGRSGNTIYF
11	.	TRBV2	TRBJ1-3	CASSAVDTIYF
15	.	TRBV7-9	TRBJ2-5	CASSFDRNSQETQYF
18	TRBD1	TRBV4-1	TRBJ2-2	CASSHEGTGYRNTGELFF
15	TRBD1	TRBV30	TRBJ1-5	CAWSSYGQGYQPQHF
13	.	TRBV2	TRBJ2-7	CASSGRRAGEQYF
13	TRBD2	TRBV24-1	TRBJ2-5	CATSDLAGETQYF
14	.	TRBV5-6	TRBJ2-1	CASGISTGTDEQFF
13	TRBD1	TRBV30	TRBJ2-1	CAWSWTGMDEQFF
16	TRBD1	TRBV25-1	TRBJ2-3	CASSAQSGQGADTQYF
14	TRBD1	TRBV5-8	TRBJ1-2	CASSLPGTGRGYTF
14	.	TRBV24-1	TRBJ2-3	CATSDSGPTDTQYF
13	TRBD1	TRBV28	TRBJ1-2	CASKLGGAYGYTF
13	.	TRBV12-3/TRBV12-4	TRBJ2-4	CASSLDSRGIQYF
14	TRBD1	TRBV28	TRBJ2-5	CASSSFRTGETQYF
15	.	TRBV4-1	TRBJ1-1	CASSQGQNINTEAFF
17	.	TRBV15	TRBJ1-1	CATSRERNWRANTEAFF
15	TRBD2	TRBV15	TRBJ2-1	CATSGRLAGVGEQFF
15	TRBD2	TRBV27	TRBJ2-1	CASSGRLAGVGGQFF
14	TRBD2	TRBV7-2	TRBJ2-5	CASSPWGGQETQYF
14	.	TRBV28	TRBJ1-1	CASSGELLRADAFF
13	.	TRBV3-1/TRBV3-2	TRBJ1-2	CASSQGRPYGYTF
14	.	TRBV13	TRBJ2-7	CASSDTVQGYEQYF
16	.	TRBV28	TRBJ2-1	CASSTQRGSSYNEQFF
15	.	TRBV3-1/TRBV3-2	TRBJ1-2	CASSQSPGDNYGYTF
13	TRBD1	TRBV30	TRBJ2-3	CAWRDRPTDTQYF
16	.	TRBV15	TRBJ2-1	CATSTGGAGGSYEQFF
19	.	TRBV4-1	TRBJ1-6	CASSHLPRDKRILNSPLHF
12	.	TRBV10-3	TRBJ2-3	CATGLATGTQYF
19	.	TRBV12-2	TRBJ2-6	CASRLAGGRDRSGANVLTF
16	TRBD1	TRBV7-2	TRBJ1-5	CASSFIKGAGDQPQHF
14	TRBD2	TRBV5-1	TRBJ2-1	CASSWGTRDLGQFF